These 32 T cell receptor beta chains came from one sample sequenced in a study of blood T cell repertoires in COVID-19. Data came from immunoSEQ multiplex PCR; TCRdb stores just in-frame clones and leaves some out. The sample contains approximately 280,000 clones, more than 85% of which appear only once. The sequencing sample was made of peripheral blood. These receptors came from a middle-aged man with acute or convalescent COVID-19.

Comments on this clone: This specimen includes other DNA sequences encoding the same CDR3. V gene TRBV6-4 combines with J gene TRBJ1-1; no reliable D call. The CDR3 length is 13 residues. V was shortened by 6 bases and J by 1 base, with 9 bases between the two germline ends. The germline CDR1 and CDR2 sequences are MRHNA and SNTAGT. CDR3 sequence (DNA): TGTGCCAGCAGCCCTCGGGGGAACACTGAAGCTTTCTTT. Encoded protein: CASSPRGNTEAFF.

The chain links TRBV15 to TRBJ2-3, with 8 bases identical to TRBD1. This CDR3 spans 15 amino acids. J lost 6 bases, V lost 3 bases, and 8 bases had no gene match. Germline V lookup: CDR1 LNHNV, CDR2 YYDKDF (reference sequence). This CDR3 is CATSRRQGRYDTQYF. The CDR3 region has the DNA TGTGCCACCAGCAGGAGACAGGGGAGGTACGATACGCAGTATTTT.

This clone was seen only a few times. V usage is TRBV5-1 and J usage is TRBJ1-2; D may be TRBD1 (5 bases). CDR1 is SGHRS, CDR2 YFSETQ, per germline. The CDR3 is 15 residues long. Trimming left V 0 bases short and J 2 bases short, with 11 bases between. CDR3 DNA: TGCGCCAGCAGCTTGGCAGGGAAGCTCAACTATGGCTACACCTTC. Translating gives CASSLAGKLNYGYTF.

This chain links TRBV10-1 with TRBJ1-1; TRBD1 is a possible D gene (5 bases). The V end was cut by 5 bases, the J end by 5 bases, with 15 bases between. CDR1 is WNHNN, CDR2 SYGVQD, per germline (reference sequence). This CDR3 has 14 amino acids. Here the CDR3 DNA reads TGCGCCAGCAGTCCCTCTTTGGGGGGGACTGAAGCTTTCTTT. This translates into CASSPSLGGTEAFF.

The DNA of the CDR3 is TGTGCCAGCAGCCCGGGCGGGGTTGAAACTGAAGCTTTCTTT. The encoded protein is CASSPGGVETEAFF. The chain couples TRBV5-4 to TRBJ1-1; D unclear. CDR1 is SGHNT and CDR2 is YYREEE in the germline V gene (reference sequence). The V end was cut by 4 bases, the J end by 5 bases, with 15 bases between. The CDR3 contains 14 residues.

The chain combines TRBV30 with TRBJ1-3, with D maybe TRBD1 (5 bases). CDR1 is GTSNPN and CDR2 is SVGIG in the germline V gene (reference sequence). This CDR3 region has 14 residues. Deletions cut 2 bases from V and 2 bases from J, with 10 bases between. Written as DNA, the CDR3 is TGTGCCTGGAGTCTCCGGGGGGCTGGAAACACCATATATTTT. Amino acid sequence: CAWSLRGAGNTIYF. Supplemented by reference TRBV30 and TRBJ1-3, the full variable domain reads SQTIHQWPATLVQPVGSPLSLECTVEGTSNPNLYWYRQAAGRGLQLLFYSVGIGQISSEVPQNLSASRPQDRQFILSSKKLLLSDSGFYLCAWSLRGAGNTIYFGEGSWLTVV.

The chain couples TRBV18 to TRBJ2-4; 7 bases map to TRBD1. The CDR3 is 19 amino acids. The germline V gene encodes CDR1 KGHSH and CDR2 LQKENI. After removal of 2 bases from V and 0 bases from J, the junction contained 13 bases not matched to a gene. The CDR3 nucleotides are TGTGCCAGCTCACCAACCACCGGGGCAGGGGGAGAAGCCAAAAACATTCAGTACTTC. Protein product: CASSPTTGAGGEAKNIQYF.

V gene TRBV7-6 combines with J gene TRBJ1-2; D possibly corresponds to TRBD1 (6 bases). The germline gives CDR1 SGHVS, CDR2 FNYEAQ. Trimming stripped 0 bases from V and 4 bases from J, with 9 bases between. This CDR3 has 14 amino acids. CDR3 in amino acids: CASSLAQGIYGYTF. The CDR3, as DNA: TGTGCCAGCAGCTTAGCTCAGGGGATCTATGGCTACACCTTC.

With respect to this clone: Other DNA sequences in the sample encode the same CDR3. The V call is TRBV3-1 (or the pseudogene TRBV3-2), the J call TRBJ1-4, with D perhaps matching TRBD1 (5 bases). CDR1 is LGHDT and CDR2 is YNNKEL in the germline V gene (reference sequence). The CDR3 has 14 residues. V was trimmed by 3 bases and J by 2 bases, leaving 7 bases between them. The CDR3 nucleotides read TGTGCCAGCAGCCAGCGGGGGACTAATGAAAAACTGTTTTTT. Translating it yields CASSQRGTNEKLFF.

The chain carries TRBV7-2 and TRBJ2-7, with a possible D match to TRBD1 (5 bases). Germline V gene sequence: CDR1 SGHTA, CDR2 FQGNSA. The CDR3 is 14 amino acids. V was shortened by 3 bases and J by 0 bases, with 9 bases between the two germline ends. The CDR3 DNA reads TGTGCCAGCAGCTTGCTACAGGACTCCTACGAGCAGTACTTC. It specifies CASSLLQDSYEQYF.

The chain joins TRBV2 to TRBJ1-1; tentatively, D is TRBD1 (6 bases). Trimming left V 7 bases short and J 3 bases short, with 15 bases between. Germline CDR1 and CDR2: SNHLY and FYNNEI. The CDR3 is 14 residues long. CDR3 nucleotides: TGTGCCAGCACCACAGGGCAGTGGTACACTGAAGCTTTCTTT. Residues: CASTTGQWYTEAFF.

This clone was picked up a small number of times. The V gene is TRBV9, the J gene TRBJ1-6; D possibly corresponds to TRBD1 (5 bases). Germline lookup yields CDR1 SGDLS and CDR2 YYNGEE. The CDR3 totals 14 residues. V lost 3 bases to trimming and J lost 4 bases, with 8 bases between them. CDR3 DNA: TGTGCCAGCAGCGCCAGGGTTTATAATTCACCCCTCCACTTT. This codes for CASSARVYNSPLHF.

The rearrangement links TRBV3-1 (or the pseudogene TRBV3-2) to TRBJ2-7; 8 bases agree with TRBD1. The CDR3 length is 14 residues. Germline-derived CDR1 and CDR2 are LGHDT and YNNKEL (reference sequence). Trimming cost V 4 bases and J 3 bases; bases outside gene matches: 5. CDR3 protein: CASSPSGGSYEQYF. The DNA for the CDR3 is TGTGCCAGCAGCCCCTCAGGGGGCAGCTACGAGCAGTACTTC.

This clone has just one count. V gene TRBV11-2 combines with J gene TRBJ2-1, with D unresolved. The CDR3 spans 12 residues. Trimming pared 1 base from V and 12 bases from J, leaving 10 bases between. Germline CDR1 SGHAT, CDR2 FQNNGV. CDR3 residues: CASSLGETGQFF. The CDR3 region has the DNA TGTGCCAGCAGCTTAGGCGAGACTGGGCAGTTCTTC.

This clone was seen once. Other DNA sequences in this sample translate to the same CDR3. This chain connects TRBV19 to TRBJ1-5, with 11 nucleotides matching TRBD1. V lost 6 bases to trimming and J lost 6 bases; unmatched junction nucleotides: 1. The CDR3 covers 13 residues. Germline V gene sequence: CDR1 LNHDA, CDR2 SQIVND (reference sequence). CDR3 DNA: TGTGCCAGTAGCGGGACAGGGGGTCAGCCCCAGCATTTT. It codes for CASSGTGGQPQHF. Based on the CDR3 plus reference TRBV19 and TRBJ1-5, the full variable domain is DGGITQSPKYLFRKEGQNVTLSCEQNLNHDAMYWYRQDPGQGLRLIYYSQIVNDFQKGDIAEGYSVSREKKESFPLTVTSAQKNPTAFYLCASSGTGGQPQHFGDGTRLSIL.

This sequence joins TRBV7-2 and TRBJ1-3, with D possibly matching TRBD1 (5 bases). V was cut by 2 bases and J by 1 base, with 15 bases left in between. CDR1 and CDR2 (germline): SGHTA, FQGNSA. This CDR3 spans 17 amino acids. The CDR3 loop is CASSLTQGGYSGNTIYF. As DNA, the CDR3 is TGTGCCAGCAGCTTAACCCAGGGCGGTTATTCTGGAAACACCATATATTTT.

The chain joins TRBV15 to TRBJ1-2; D is unclear. The V gene lost 3 bases and the J gene lost 2 bases, with 10 bases spanning the gap. In germline, CDR1 is LNHNV, CDR2 YYDKDF (reference sequence). This CDR3 comprises 14 residues. CDR3 loop: CATSRGPANYGYTF. In DNA, the CDR3 is TGTGCCACCAGCAGGGGTCCAGCGAACTATGGCTACACCTTC.

This chain links TRBV6-1 with TRBJ1-2; a possible D gene is TRBD1 (5 bases). V dropped 0 bases and J dropped 4 bases, with 9 bases sitting between them. Germline-derived CDR1 and CDR2 are MNHNS and SASEGT. This CDR3 has 14 residues. The CDR3 spells CASSEAGGVYGYTF. In DNA form, the CDR3 reads TGTGCCAGCAGTGAAGCGGGAGGGGTCTATGGCTACACCTTC.

V gene TRBV5-1 combines with J gene TRBJ1-1, with D unclear. The V gene's germline CDR1 is SGHRS and CDR2 YFSETQ. The CDR3 runs to 16 residues. V lost 4 bases and J 5 bases, leaving 21 bases between the germline ends. The CDR3 is CASSRKKTEFDTEAFF. The CDR3 coding sequence is TGCGCCAGCAGCCGAAAAAAAACAGAGTTCGATACTGAAGCTTTCTTT.

The chain employs TRBV7-9 and TRBJ1-4; 8 bases map to TRBD1. The CDR3 length is 15 residues. J gave up 5 bases and V 8 bases, and 10 bases lay outside the gene matches. From germline, CDR1 is SEHNR and CDR2 FQNEAQ (reference sequence). The CDR3 reads CASPQGGGLNEKLFF. Here the CDR3 DNA reads TGTGCCAGCCCACAGGGGGGGGGATTAAATGAAAAACTGTTTTTT. The whole variable domain, remainder taken from reference TRBV7-9 and TRBJ1-4, is DTGVSQNPRHKITKRGQNVTFRCDPISEHNRLYWYRQTLGQGPEFLTYFQNEAQLEKSRLLSDRFSAERPKGSFSTLEIQRTEQGDSAMYLCASPQGGGLNEKLFFGSGTQLSVL.

In this sample, this clone turned up once. The CDR3 DNA is TGTGCCAGCAGTTACGGAGGTGAAAAACTGTTTTTT. Amino acid sequence: CASSYGGEKLFF. The chain carries TRBV6-5 and TRBJ1-4; D gene ambiguous. The CDR3 runs 12 residues. V gave up 2 bases and J gave up 7 bases, with 5 bases separating them. The germline CDR1 and CDR2 sequences are MNHEY and SVGAGI.

The count of this clone is one. This chain uses TRBV27 with TRBJ2-7, with TRBD1 as a possible D gene (5 bases). V lost 2 bases and J lost 0, with 11 bases in between. This CDR3 comprises 15 residues. Germline values: CDR1 MNHEY, CDR2 SMNVEV (reference sequence). CDR3 sequence (DNA): TGTGCCAGCAGTTTAAAGGGGCCGAGCTCCTACGAGCAGTACTTC. It is translated as CASSLKGPSSYEQYF.

This chain joins TRBV30 and TRBJ1-6; D is perhaps TRBD1 (5 bases). Trimming stripped 7 bases from V and 7 bases from J, with 14 bases between. The CDR3 has 13 amino acids. Germline assignment: CDR1 GTSNPN and CDR2 SVGIG (reference sequence). CDR3 protein: CASQRQGNSPLHF. As DNA, the CDR3 is TGTGCCTCACAACGTCAGGGAAATTCACCCCTCCACTTT.

The chain links TRBV6-5 to TRBJ2-5; D is possibly TRBD1 (6 bases). Germline V gene sequence: CDR1 MNHEY, CDR2 SVGAGI. This CDR3 has 13 residues. V gave up 5 bases and J gave up 5 bases, with 12 bases separating them. In nucleotides, the CDR3 is TGTGCCAGCAGTCCTTACAGGGATGAGACCCAGTACTTC. Protein: CASSPYRDETQYF.

The chain is built from TRBV7-2 and TRBJ2-3, with TRBD2 identical over 8 bases. The CDR3 loop spans 14 amino acids. Germline CDR1 SGHTA, CDR2 FQGNSA. Germline trimming cut 4 bases from V and 4 bases from J; bases unmatched to any gene: 4. The CDR3 DNA reads TGTGCCAGCAGCTCCCTCGGGGGGGCAGATACGCAGTATTTT. This gives the protein CASSSLGGADTQYF.

This chain joins TRBV5-4 and TRBJ1-1; 9 bases align to TRBD1. V trimming: 4 bases; J trimming: 4 bases; junction bases outside the gene matches: 8. Looked up from germline, CDR1 is SGHNT and CDR2 is YYREEE (reference sequence). This CDR3 has 15 residues. The CDR3 sequence: CASSASDRGATEAFF. CDR3 bases: TGTGCCAGCAGCGCGTCGGACAGGGGAGCCACTGAAGCTTTCTTT.

The chain uses TRBV6-5 and TRBJ1-5; 7 bases are shared with TRBD1. CDR1 and CDR2 (germline): MNHEY, SVGAGI. CDR3 length equals 13 residues. After removal of 7 bases from V and 5 bases from J, the junction contained 5 bases not matched to a gene. CDR3: CASTRGIDQPQHF. CDR3 nucleotides: TGTGCCAGCACCAGGGGGATCGATCAGCCCCAGCATTTT.

J is TRBJ1-1 and V is TRBV9; D is uncertain. V lost 4 bases to trimming and J lost 5 bases, with 15 bases between them. This CDR3 contains 14 residues. Germline assignment: CDR1 SGDLS and CDR2 YYNGEE. The CDR3 loop reads CASSPMVRETEAFF. The CDR3 region has the DNA TGTGCCAGCAGCCCTATGGTCCGGGAGACTGAAGCTTTCTTT. Based on the CDR3 plus reference TRBV9 and TRBJ1-1, the full variable domain is DSGVTQTPKHLITATGQRVTLRCSPRSGDLSVYWYQQSLDQGLQFLIQYYNGEERAKGNILERFSAQQFPDLHSELNLSSLELGDSALYFCASSPMVRETEAFFGQGTRLTVV.

V is TRBV6-5 and J is TRBJ1-4; 7 bases align to TRBD1. The CDR3 spans 15 residues. With 6 bases clipped from V and 8 bases from J, the junction kept 12 bases outside the gene matches. CDR1 MNHEY and CDR2 SVGAGI come from the germline V gene. The CDR3 protein is CASSNRAGGIEKLFF. The DNA of the CDR3 is TGTGCCAGCAGCAACCGGGCAGGGGGAATCGAAAAACTGTTTTTT.

J is TRBJ2-3 and V is TRBV30; TRBD2 is a possible D gene (6 bases). There are 14 residues in the CDR3. Germline V CDR1 and CDR2: GTSNPN, SVGIG (reference sequence). Deletions cut 3 bases from V and 6 bases from J, with 16 bases between. CDR3 nucleotides: TGTGCCTGGAGCTTCGGACTATTAGCGGATACGCAGTATTTT. Translation: CAWSFGLLADTQYF. The full variable domain, rest sourced from reference TRBV30 and TRBJ2-3, is SQTIHQWPATLVQPVGSPLSLECTVEGTSNPNLYWYRQAAGRGLQLLFYSVGIGQISSEVPQNLSASRPQDRQFILSSKKLLLSDSGFYLCAWSFGLLADTQYFGPGTRLTVL.

The chain carries TRBV2 and TRBJ2-7; the match to TRBD2 covers 15 bases. The V segment lost 4 bases and the J segment 2 bases; nucleotides outside the gene matches: 0. From germline, CDR1 is SNHLY and CDR2 FYNNEI. The CDR3 totals 15 residues. CDR3 sequence (DNA): TGTGCCAGCAGTGGGACTAGCGGGGGGGCCTACGAGCAGTACTTC. Residues: CASSGTSGGAYEQYF.

The chain links TRBV30 to TRBJ1-1, with unresolved D. The CDR3 sequence is 15 residues long. The germline CDR1 and CDR2 sequences are GTSNPN and SVGIG (reference sequence). Deletions cut 0 bases from V and 0 bases from J, with 11 bases between. This CDR3 is CAWSVGSRMNTEAFF. Written as DNA, the CDR3 is TGTGCCTGGAGTGTCGGGTCCCGTATGAACACTGAAGCTTTCTTT.